One and the same sample provided the 12 T cell receptor beta chains below, sequenced in a study of STAT3 mutations in large granular lymphocyte leukemia. Study findings and constraints: Every T-LGLL patient had at least one immunodominant TCRbeta clonotype.

No antigen has been assigned to these receptors. Using immunoSEQ multiplex PCR, the repertoire was profiled, and TCRdb retains in-frame clones only, with some absent. Here the sample spans roughly 40,000 clones, about 88% being singletons. Sequenced sample: PBMCs. The receptors shown here come from a human donor with T large granular lymphocyte leukemia. Some clones in this sample may be carry-over from other donors' samples.

This clone occurred a few times. V is TRBV4-1 and J is TRBJ1-5; 9 bases are shared with TRBD1. The J segment lost 4 bases and the V segment lost 4 bases, leaving 5 bases of the junction unmatched. Germline-derived CDR1 and CDR2 are MGHRA and YSYEKL. The CDR3 runs 15 residues. The CDR3: CASSPQQGANQPQHF. The CDR3 bases are TGCGCCAGCAGCCCACAACAGGGGGCAAATCAGCCCCAGCATTTT.

The J gene is TRBJ2-1, the V gene TRBV27; D remains unclear. The length of the CDR3 is 13 residues. CDR1 and CDR2 from the germline V gene are MNHEY and SMNVEV (reference sequence). The V gene lost 4 bases and the J gene lost 2 bases, with 6 bases spanning the gap. CDR3 nucleotides: TGTGCCAGCAGTTCTCATCCCTACAATGAGCAGTTCTTC. The encoded protein is CASSSHPYNEQFF.

The J gene is TRBJ2-7, the V gene TRBV5-4; 7 positions match TRBD1. Germline lookup yields CDR1 SGHNT and CDR2 YYREEE (reference sequence). Germline trimming cut 3 bases from V and 5 bases from J; bases unmatched to any gene: 8. The length of the CDR3 is 14 residues. The CDR3 reads CASSSGPDRHEQYV. The CDR3 DNA reads as TGTGCCAGCAGCTCCGGGCCGGACAGGCACGAGCAGTACGTC.

The chain combines TRBV20-1 with TRBJ1-6; a possible D gene is TRBD1 (6 bases). The CDR3 runs 11 residues. Germline V gives CDR1 DFQATT, CDR2 SNEGSKA (reference sequence). V was shortened by 6 bases and J by 8 bases, with 8 bases between the two germline ends. The CDR3 coding sequence is TGCAGTGCCAGGACAGATTCACCCCTCCACTTT. It yields the protein CSARTDSPLHF.

The gene calls are TRBV5-1 and TRBJ2-7; D remains unclear. The CDR3 totals 14 residues. Germline values: CDR1 SGHRS, CDR2 YFSETQ. Trimming removed 6 bases from V and 7 bases from J, with 20 bases in between. CDR3 residues: CASTIGLGLGEQYF. The CDR3 bases are TGCGCCAGCACGATTGGCCTGGGTCTAGGGGAGCAGTACTTC. Supplemented by reference TRBV5-1 and TRBJ2-7, the full variable domain reads KAGVTQTPRYLIKTRGQQVTLSCSPISGHRSVSWYQQTPGQGLQFLFEYFSETQRNKGNFPGRFSGRQFSNSRSEMNVSTLELGDSALYLCASTIGLGLGEQYFGPGTRLTVT.

The chain links TRBV11-2 to TRBJ2-3; D uncertain. Trimming took off 1 base at V and 5 bases at J, with 7 bases between the two ends. Per germline, CDR1 SGHAT and CDR2 FQNNGV. The CDR3 extends over 13 amino acids. In nucleotides, the CDR3 is TGTGCCAGCAGCTTAGCCCCAGTAGATACGCAGTATTTT. It encodes CASSLAPVDTQYF.

This clone has only a few counts. The J gene is TRBJ1-6, the V gene TRBV7-8; D ambiguous. Germline V gene sequence: CDR1 SGHVS, CDR2 FQNEAQ. Trimming took 4 bases from V and 13 from J, leaving 14 bases between them. There are 13 residues in the CDR3. CDR3 sequence: CASSWTREGPLHF. CDR3 DNA sequence: TGTGCCAGCAGCTGGACCCGGGAAGGCCCCCTCCACTTT.

This chain connects TRBV11-2 to TRBJ2-2; no clear D gene. The length of the CDR3 is 15 residues. Trimming cost V 5 bases and J 0 bases, with 10 bases left between them. Germline assignment: CDR1 SGHAT and CDR2 FQNNGV. CDR3 loop: CASSVRTANTGELFF. The CDR3 coding sequence is TGTGCCAGCAGCGTAAGGACCGCGAACACCGGGGAGCTGTTTTTT.

This clone showed up just once. J is TRBJ2-2 and V is TRBV5-4, with D tentatively TRBD2 (6 bases). The CDR3 has 14 residues. Trimming cost V 1 base and J 4 bases, with 8 bases left between them. Germline CDR1 and CDR2: SGHNT and YYREEE (reference sequence). CDR3 nucleotide sequence: TGTGCCAGCAGCTTGCAGGGAGGCACCGGGGAGCTGTTTTTT. Its protein is CASSLQGGTGELFF.

This clone was recorded once. V gene TRBV28 combines with J gene TRBJ1-1, with D possibly TRBD1 on 5 matching bases. CDR3 size: 10 residues. CDR1 is MDHEN and CDR2 is SYDVKM in the germline V gene. V lost 8 bases and J 8 bases, leaving 9 bases between the germline ends. CDR3 in DNA: TGTGCCAGCGAGAGACAGGAAGCTTTCTTT. The encoded protein is CASERQEAFF. Based on the CDR3 plus reference TRBV28 and TRBJ1-1, the full variable domain is DVKVTQSSRYLVKRTGEKVFLECVQDMDHENMFWYRQDPGLGLRLIYFSYDVKMKEKGDIPEGYSVSREKKERFSLILESASTNQTSMYLCASERQEAFFGQGTRLTVV.

The rearrangement links TRBV19 to TRBJ1-5; 8 bases line up with TRBD1. V lost 9 bases, J lost 0 bases, and 10 bases stayed unmatched. This CDR3 comprises 16 residues. Germline-derived CDR1 and CDR2 are LNHDA and SQIVND (reference sequence). CDR3 nucleotides: TGTGCCAGCACACCCGGACAGGGCGATAGCAATCAGCCCCAGCATTTT. Translated, it gives CASTPGQGDSNQPQHF.

The rearrangement uses TRBV9 and TRBJ2-1; weak D call: TRBD2 (7 bases). Germline assignment: CDR1 SGDLS and CDR2 YYNGEE. This CDR3 is built from 16 residues. V shed 0 bases and J shed 3 bases, with 13 bases lying between them. CDR3 region: CASSVAGQRGYNEQFF. Here the CDR3 DNA reads TGTGCCAGCAGCGTAGCCGGACAGCGGGGCTACAATGAGCAGTTCTTC.